The 25 T cell receptor beta chains presented below share a single source sample, sequenced in a study of T-cell memory formation after mild COVID-19. In TCRdb, the 5' RACE reads were re-called with MiXCR into one record per CDR3 protein. The table shows around 120,000 distinct CDR3 sequences, with 15% to 20% occurring only once. Sample: PBMCs or a T cell subset sorted from them (not recorded which). All receptors derive from an adult woman who had mild COVID-19 (a few samples of this study predate the infection). Cell type and time point are not known.

V usage is TRBV4-2 and J usage is TRBJ2-7, with D tentatively TRBD2 (6 bases). Germline loops: CDR1 LGHNA, CDR2 YNFKEQ. The CDR3 sequence is 16 residues long. Trimming removed 0 bases at V and 2 bases at J, with 14 bases between. In DNA form, the CDR3 reads TGTGCCAGCAGCCAAGATCTGGCGGGATCCACCTACGAGCAGTACTTC. Translating it yields CASSQDLAGSTYEQYF.

V gene TRBV3-1 combines with J gene TRBJ1-2, with 7 bases fitting TRBD1. CDR1 and CDR2 (germline): LGHDT, YNNKEL (reference sequence). V was clipped by 6 bases and J by 0 bases; unmatched bases: 4. The CDR3 contains 14 residues. Here the CDR3 reads CASSGQATNYGYTF. Written as DNA, the CDR3 is TGTGCCAGCAGTGGACAGGCCACTAACTATGGCTACACCTTC. The whole variable domain, filled in from reference TRBV3-1 and TRBJ1-2, reads DTAVSQTPKYLVTQMGNDKSIKCEQNLGHDTMYWYKQDSKKFLKIMFSYNNKELIINETVPNRFSPKSPDKAHLNLHINSLELGDSAVYFCASSGQATNYGYTFGSGTRLTVV.

The CDR3 here is CSARGQNNYGYTF. In DNA form, the CDR3 reads TGCAGTGCGCGGGGACAGAATAACTATGGCTACACCTTC. This chain links TRBV20-1 with TRBJ1-2; 7 nucleotides line up with TRBD1. Germline values: CDR1 DFQATT, CDR2 SNEGSKA (reference sequence). With 6 bases clipped from V and 1 base from J, the junction kept 5 bases outside the gene matches. The CDR3 is 13 amino acids.

The chain uses TRBV12-3 or TRBV12-4 and TRBJ2-7, with 7 bases lining up with TRBD2. After removal of 3 bases from V and 1 base from J, the junction contained 6 bases not matched to a gene. CDR3 size: 15 residues. CDR3 coding DNA: TGTGCCAGCAGTTTGGGGAGGGACGGGTCCTACGAGCAGTACTTC. This translates into CASSLGRDGSYEQYF.

This clonotype was observed a handful of times. The CDR3 region has the DNA TGTGCCATCCAGTCGCCAGGGAATTCACCCCTCCACTTT. This encodes CAIQSPGNSPLHF. The genes are TRBV5-4 and TRBJ1-6; a weak D match, TRBD1 (5 bases). The CDR3 covers 13 residues. Germline CDR1 reads SGHNT; CDR2 reads YYREEE (reference sequence). The V gene lost 9 bases and the J gene lost 7 bases, with 14 bases spanning the gap.

V usage is TRBV20-1 and J usage is TRBJ2-1; a possible D gene is TRBD2 (5 bases). The CDR3 sequence is 13 residues long. V lost 0 bases and J 11 bases, leaving 14 bases between the germline ends. In germline, CDR1 is DFQATT, CDR2 SNEGSKA (reference sequence). The CDR3: CSAREPLGGQQFF. In nucleotides, the CDR3 is TGCAGTGCTAGAGAACCGTTAGGCGGGCAGCAGTTCTTC.

This CDR3 reads CASSPFWTQETQYF. Written as DNA, the CDR3 is TGTGCCAGCAGCCCCTTTTGGACCCAAGAGACCCAGTACTTC. The chain uses TRBV3-1 and TRBJ2-5; D remains unclear. Trimming took 4 bases from V and 1 from J, leaving 10 bases between them. Germline CDR1 reads LGHDT; CDR2 reads YNNKEL (reference sequence). The CDR3 covers 14 residues.

The CDR3 nucleotides read TGTGCCAGCAGCGCCTCAGGGGGCCGGAACATTCAGTACTTC. Its translation: CASSASGGRNIQYF. This chain uses TRBV12-3 or TRBV12-4 with TRBJ2-4; 8 bases fit TRBD1. The CDR3 covers 14 residues. V lost 6 bases, J lost 7 bases, and 8 bases stayed unmatched.

The sample holds a few counts of this clonotype. The rearrangement joins TRBV5-1 to TRBJ2-2; no firm D call. The CDR3 covers 16 residues. V gave up 0 bases and J gave up 0 bases, with 9 bases separating them. Germline lookup yields CDR1 SGHRS and CDR2 YFSETQ. The CDR3 DNA reads TGCGCCAGCAGCTTGGTTCTACACCCGAACACCGGGGAGCTGTTTTTT. Translating gives CASSLVLHPNTGELFF.

This chain uses TRBV24-1 with TRBJ2-1, with unresolved D. This CDR3 is 12 amino acids long. V lost 0 bases and J lost 9, with 5 bases in between. CDR1 is KGHDR, CDR2 SFDVKD, per germline. The CDR3 reads CATSDLLTEQFF. CDR3 coding DNA: TGTGCCACCAGTGATTTGCTGACTGAGCAGTTCTTC.

This clonotype was observed a few times. The gene calls are TRBV20-1 and TRBJ1-2, with D maybe TRBD1 (5 bases). Trimming removed 0 bases from V and 10 bases from J, with 12 bases in between. The CDR3 runs 12 residues. Per the germline V gene, CDR1 is DFQATT and CDR2 is SNEGSKA (reference sequence). CDR3 amino acids: CSARDKGTDYTF. CDR3 in DNA: TGCAGTGCTAGAGATAAGGGGACGGACTACACCTTC.

The sample holds a few counts of this clonotype. V is TRBV12-3 or TRBV12-4 and J is TRBJ2-5; 8 nucleotides align to TRBD2. J was trimmed by 3 bases and V by 1 base; bases with no gene match: 4. This CDR3 has 15 amino acids. The CDR3 sequence: CASSLGLALKETQYF. CDR3 coding DNA: TGTGCCAGCAGTTTAGGACTAGCGTTAAAAGAGACCCAGTACTTC.

This clonotype showed up just a few times. In nucleotides, the CDR3 is TGTGCCAGCAGTCCACGGGGGACAGGGATTCCCCTCCACTTT. It codes for CASSPRGTGIPLHF. The chain has TRBV12-3 or TRBV12-4 and TRBJ1-6, with TRBD1 matching 9 bases. Trimming at V came to 5 bases and at J to 13 bases, leaving 9 bases not matched to a gene. The CDR3 is 14 amino acids.

This chain uses TRBV11-2 with TRBJ2-1; D is unclear. Germline V gives CDR1 SGHAT, CDR2 FQNNGV. This CDR3 spans 13 amino acids. V lost 4 bases, J lost 5 bases, and 9 bases lay in between. The CDR3 DNA follows: TGTGCCAGCAGCTCCCGACTTAACAATGAGCAGTTCTTC. Encoded protein: CASSSRLNNEQFF. Full variable domain (remainder filled in from reference TRBV11-2 and TRBJ2-1): EAGVAQSPRYKIIEKRQSVAFWCNPISGHATLYWYQQILGQGPKLLIQFQNNGVVDDSQLPKDRFSAERLKGVDSTLKIQPAKLEDSAVYLCASSSRLNNEQFFGPGTRLTVL.

This clonotype has a handful of counts. The chain has TRBV7-9 and TRBJ2-3; D gene ambiguous. CDR1 SEHNR and CDR2 FQNEAQ come from the germline V gene (reference sequence). The CDR3 loop spans 13 amino acids. Trimming removed 1 base from V and 5 bases from J, with 7 bases in between. For the CDR3, the DNA is TGTGCCAGCAGCTTAGAGGGCAGAGATACGCAGTATTTT. Protein sequence: CASSLEGRDTQYF.

The gene calls are TRBV30 and TRBJ2-1, with 7 bases fitting TRBD2. This CDR3 region has 14 residues. Germline CDR1 reads GTSNPN; CDR2 reads SVGIG (reference sequence). V trimming: 1 base; J trimming: 5 bases; junction bases outside the gene matches: 5. CDR3 DNA sequence: TGTGCCTGGAGTGGAGGCGGGAGTCACAATGAGCAGTTCTTC. Translated: CAWSGGGSHNEQFF.

In this sample, this clonotype turned up a few times. CDR3 amino acids: CASSSPLGRVDTDTQYF. Written as DNA, the CDR3 is TGTGCCAGCAGTTCACCCCTCGGGCGGGTTGACACAGATACGCAGTATTTT. The V and J genes are TRBV6-5 and TRBJ2-3, with TRBD2 as a possible D gene (5 bases). The germline V gene encodes CDR1 MNHEY and CDR2 SVGAGI. The CDR3 spans 17 residues. V lost 4 bases and J lost 2, with 19 bases in between.

This clonotype was detected a few times. The chain is built from TRBV7-9 and TRBJ1-6; 7 nucleotides align to TRBD1. The J segment lost 6 bases and the V segment lost 3 bases, leaving 2 bases of the junction unmatched. The CDR3 covers 14 residues. Germline loops: CDR1 SEHNR, CDR2 FQNEAQ (reference sequence). CDR3 region: CASSFRQGNSPLHF. CDR3 nucleotides: TGTGCCAGCAGCTTTAGACAGGGTAATTCACCCCTCCACTTT.

This clonotype showed up just a few times. The chain employs TRBV19 and TRBJ1-1; no definite D call. The CDR3 consists of 15 residues. Trimming removed 3 bases from V and 6 bases from J, with 17 bases in between. Germline values: CDR1 LNHDA, CDR2 SQIVND (reference sequence). The CDR3 loop is CASSILLTAEAEAFF. As DNA, the CDR3 is TGTGCCAGTAGTATTCTCTTGACGGCCGAGGCTGAAGCTTTCTTT.

This clonotype occurred a few times. The chain has TRBV24-1 and TRBJ2-3; D ambiguous. Trimming pared 2 bases from V and 5 bases from J, leaving 13 bases between. This CDR3 is 15 amino acids long. Germline CDR1 reads KGHDR; CDR2 reads SFDVKD. In DNA, the CDR3 is TGTGCCACCAGTGATTGGGGTCGGCTGGGAGATACGCAGTATTTT. Protein: CATSDWGRLGDTQYF.

This clonotype has a handful of counts. The gene calls are TRBV6-5 and TRBJ2-7; TRBD1 matches at 7 bases. Germline loops: CDR1 MNHEY, CDR2 SVGAGI. The CDR3 totals 13 residues. The junction had 3 bases not matched to a gene; V was cut back by 0 bases and J by 7 bases. The CDR3 is CASSYSDREEQYF. DNA of the CDR3: TGTGCCAGCAGTTACTCCGACAGGGAAGAGCAGTACTTC.

The chain links TRBV6-5 to TRBJ2-7, with D maybe TRBD2 (6 bases). This CDR3 spans 19 amino acids. Trimming removed 5 bases at V and 3 bases at J, with 29 bases between. Germline CDR1 MNHEY, CDR2 SVGAGI. The DNA of the CDR3 is TGTGCCAGCAGTAAACGCGGGGCCTTAGCGGTCGTTGGGGGCTACGAGCAGTACTTC. Translated, it gives CASSKRGALAVVGGYEQYF.

The chain recombines TRBV3-1 with TRBJ2-7; 9 nucleotides align to TRBD2. The V and J ends lost 0 bases and 7 bases, in that order; junction bases with no gene match: 10. The length of the CDR3 is 16 residues. Per the germline V gene, CDR1 is LGHDT and CDR2 is YNNKEL (reference sequence). CDR3 loop: CASSQELLAGSGEQYF. CDR3 nucleotide sequence: TGTGCCAGCAGCCAAGAGCTACTAGCGGGCTCGGGGGAGCAGTACTTC.

The gene calls are TRBV9 and TRBJ2-7; TRBD1 aligns across 9 bases. Germline loops: CDR1 SGDLS, CDR2 YYNGEE. V shed 4 bases and J 2 bases; nucleotides not matched to a gene: 22. The length of the CDR3 is 20 residues. The CDR3 region has the DNA TGTGCCAGCAGCCCGAGTCAAAACCCCTATTGGGACAGGGTCCCCTACGAGCAGTACTTC. It codes for CASSPSQNPYWDRVPYEQYF.

The chain has TRBV6-1 and TRBJ2-3; the match to TRBD2 covers 8 bases. The germline V gene encodes CDR1 MNHNS and CDR2 SASEGT. The CDR3 contains 14 residues. The trim removed 6 bases at V and 1 base at J, leaving 3 bases unmatched. For the CDR3, the DNA is TGTGCCAGCAGCCCAGCGGGGGGCACAGATACGCAGTATTTT. It translates to CASSPAGGTDTQYF.